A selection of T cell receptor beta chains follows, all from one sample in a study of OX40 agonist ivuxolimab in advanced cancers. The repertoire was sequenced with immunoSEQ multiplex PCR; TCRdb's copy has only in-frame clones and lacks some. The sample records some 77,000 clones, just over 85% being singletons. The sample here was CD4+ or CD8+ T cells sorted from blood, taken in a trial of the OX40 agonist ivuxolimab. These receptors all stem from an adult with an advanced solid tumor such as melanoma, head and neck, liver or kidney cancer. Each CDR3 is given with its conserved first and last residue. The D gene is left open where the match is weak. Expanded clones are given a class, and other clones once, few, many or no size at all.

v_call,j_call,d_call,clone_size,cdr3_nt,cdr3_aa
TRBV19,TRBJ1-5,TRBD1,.,TGTGCCAGTAATCAGGGGGCCAGCCAGCCCCAGCATTTT,CASNQGASQPQHF
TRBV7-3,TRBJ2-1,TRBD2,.,TGTGCCAGCAGCCCCTGGGGACTAGCGACAGGTGGTGAGCAGTTCTTC,CASSPWGLATGGEQFF
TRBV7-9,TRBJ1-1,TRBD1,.,TGTGCCAGCAGCCCCCCAGGGGGCCTCATGAACACTGAAGCTTTCTTT,CASSPPGGLMNTEAFF
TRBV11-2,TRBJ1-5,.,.,TGTGCCAGCAGCCTACAGCAAGATCAGCCCCAGCATTTT,CASSLQQDQPQHF
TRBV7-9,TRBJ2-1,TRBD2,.,TGTGCCAGCAGCAAAACTAGCGGGAGTAACAATGAGCAGTTCTTC,CASSKTSGSNNEQFF
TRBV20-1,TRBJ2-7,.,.,TGCAGTGCTAGGGGCCTCTACGAGCAGTACTTC,CSARGLYEQYF
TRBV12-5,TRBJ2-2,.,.,TGTGCTAGTGTCCCCCCCCGGGGTGACACCGGGGAGCTGTTTTTT,CASVPPRGDTGELFF
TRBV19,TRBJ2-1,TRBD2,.,TGTGCCAGTAGTATCGTGGGGTCTAGCGGGAGTTTTCCCCATGAGCAGTTCTTC,CASSIVGSSGSFPHEQFF
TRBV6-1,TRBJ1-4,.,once,TGTGCCAGCAGTGCCGGCCCCGGCTGGGAAAAACTGTTTTTT,CASSAGPGWEKLFF
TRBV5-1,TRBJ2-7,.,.,TGCGCCAGCAGCTTGGAAGGGGCGGTCGAGCAGTACTTC,CASSLEGAVEQYF
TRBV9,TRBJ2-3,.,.,TGTGCCACCCGCCGGACAACGAACCCCACGGGTACGCAGTATTTT,CATRRTTNPTGTQYF
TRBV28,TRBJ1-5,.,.,TGTGCCAGCAGTGGGGTGTCCAATCAGCCCCAGCATTTT,CASSGVSNQPQHF
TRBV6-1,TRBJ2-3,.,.,TGTGCCAGCGACGACTTTAAGGATACGCAGTATTTT,CASDDFKDTQYF
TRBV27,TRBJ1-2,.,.,TGTGCCAGCAGTTCACATTCCGCACAGGGAGCTAACTATGGCTACACCTTC,CASSSHSAQGANYGYTF
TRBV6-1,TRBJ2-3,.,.,TGTGCCAGCAGGGAGGTGGGGGGCATAGATACGCAGTATTTT,CASREVGGIDTQYF
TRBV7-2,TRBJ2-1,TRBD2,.,TGTGCCAGCAGCTTAGACGGGACTAGCAATCATGAGCAGTTCTTC,CASSLDGTSNHEQFF
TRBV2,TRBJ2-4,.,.,TGTGCCAGCAGGAAGGACTGGGGGGCCAAAAACATTCAGTACTTC,CASRKDWGAKNIQYF
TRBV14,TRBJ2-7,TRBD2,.,TGTGCCAGCAGTCAAACTAGGGAGGGGCAGTACTTC,CASSQTREGQYF
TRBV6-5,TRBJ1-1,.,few,TGTGCCAGCAGCTCGGACATCCAGGCTTTCTTT,CASSSDIQAFF
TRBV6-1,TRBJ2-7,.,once,TGTGCCAGCACCAGAGCGAACTCCTACGAGCAGTACTTC,CASTRANSYEQYF
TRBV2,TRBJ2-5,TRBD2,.,TGTGCCACCCTCCCGGGACTAGCGGGGGGGCCACGAGAGACCCAGTACTTC,CATLPGLAGGPRETQYF
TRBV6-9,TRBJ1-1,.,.,TGTGCCAGCAGGGGGGCCGGGGACACTGAAGCTTTCTTT,CASRGAGDTEAFF
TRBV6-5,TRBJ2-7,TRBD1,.,TGTGCCAGCAGCCGACAGGGGAACGAGCAGTACTTC,CASSRQGNEQYF
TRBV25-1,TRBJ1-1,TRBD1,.,TGTGCCAGCAGTGGACAGGGGGGTGAGGCTGAAGCTTTCTTT,CASSGQGGEAEAFF
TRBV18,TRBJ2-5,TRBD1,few,TGTGCCAGCTCACCCACAGGGGACCAAGAGACCCAGTACTTC,CASSPTGDQETQYF
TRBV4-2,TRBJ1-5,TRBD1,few,TGTGCCAGCAGCCAAGATGGGACAGGGAATCCCCAGCATTTT,CASSQDGTGNPQHF
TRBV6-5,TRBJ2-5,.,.,TGTGCCAGCAGTTTTCGGAGGTGGGAGACCCAGTACTTC,CASSFRRWETQYF
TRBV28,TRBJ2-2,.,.,TGTGCCAGCAGTTTATCTGGGTGGGGGGAGAACACCGGGGAGCTGTTTTTT,CASSLSGWGENTGELFF
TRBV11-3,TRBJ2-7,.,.,TGTGCCAGCAGCTTAGACAGGGGATACGAGCAGTACTTC,CASSLDRGYEQYF
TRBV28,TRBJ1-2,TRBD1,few,TGTGCCAGCAGTTTAGCCGGGACAGGGAATGGCTACACCTTC,CASSLAGTGNGYTF
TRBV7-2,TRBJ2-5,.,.,TGTGCCAGCAGCCTCACCACCGAGACCCAGTACTTC,CASSLTTETQYF
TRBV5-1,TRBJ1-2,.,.,TGCGCCAGCAGCTTGGGGACAGTAATTGGTGGCTACACCTTC,CASSLGTVIGGYTF
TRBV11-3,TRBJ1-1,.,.,TGTGCCAGCAGCTTAGACCGAGGCGAGAACACTGAAGCTTTCTTT,CASSLDRGENTEAFF
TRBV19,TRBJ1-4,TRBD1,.,TGTGCCAGTAGTGTCCGGGACAGGGCTGAAAAACTGTTTTTT,CASSVRDRAEKLFF
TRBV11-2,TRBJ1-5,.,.,TGTGCCAGCAGCTTGACAGAAGGACAGCCCCAGCATTTT,CASSLTEGQPQHF
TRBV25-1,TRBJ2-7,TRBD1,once,TGTGCCAGCAGTGAAAGGCCAGGGGGCTCCTACGAGCAGTACTTC,CASSERPGGSYEQYF
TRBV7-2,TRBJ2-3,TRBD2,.,TGTGCCAGCAGCCCCGGACTAGCCCCCCGTAGCACAGATACGCAGTATTTT,CASSPGLAPRSTDTQYF
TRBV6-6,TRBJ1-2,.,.,TGTGCCAGCAGTCAGGGAAACTATGGCTACACCTTC,CASSQGNYGYTF
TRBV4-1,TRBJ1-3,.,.,TGCGCCAGCAGCCAAAACAGGGTCGGGTCTGGAAACACCATATATTTT,CASSQNRVGSGNTIYF
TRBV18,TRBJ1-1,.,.,TGTGCCAGCTCACCCGGGCTGCATATCACTGAAGCTTTCTTT,CASSPGLHITEAFF
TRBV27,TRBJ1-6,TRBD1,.,TGTGCCAGCAGTTTAGAAAATAGGGGACAGTCCCCCCTCCACTTT,CASSLENRGQSPLHF
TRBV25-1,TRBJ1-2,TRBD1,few,TGTGCCAGTGCGGCGGGACAGGGGTTGCGTGGCTACACCTTC,CASAAGQGLRGYTF
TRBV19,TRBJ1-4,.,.,TGTGCCTCAACCGGAGGGCAGTGGGAAAAACTGTTTTTT,CASTGGQWEKLFF
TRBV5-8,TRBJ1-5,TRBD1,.,TGTGCCAGCAGCTGGGGACAGGGAGGCAATCAGCCCCAGCATTTT,CASSWGQGGNQPQHF
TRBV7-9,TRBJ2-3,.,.,TGTGCCAGCAGCTTAGCCGAGGGGTCGAGCGCAGATACGCAGTATTTT,CASSLAEGSSADTQYF
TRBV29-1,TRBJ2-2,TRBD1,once,TGCAGCGTTGATGGCCGACAGGGTTCGAACACCGGGGAGCTGTTTTTT,CSVDGRQGSNTGELFF
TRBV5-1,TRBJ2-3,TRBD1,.,TGCGCCAGCAGCTGGGGACAGGGAAGCACAGATACGCAGTATTTT,CASSWGQGSTDTQYF
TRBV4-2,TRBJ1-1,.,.,TGTGCCAGCAGGCCCATCGGGGCTCGCATGGGCACTGAAGCTTTCTTT,CASRPIGARMGTEAFF